This passage covers 3 T cell receptor beta chains from one sample sequenced in a study of cytomegalovirus exposure and HLA in healthy donors. The method was immunoSEQ multiplex PCR; TCRdb's version includes in-frame clones alone and lacks a portion of them. In the table there are over 200,000 clones, almost 90% of which are singletons. What was sequenced was PBMCs. The receptors shown here come from a young woman in good health and CMV-seronegative.

The rearrangement links TRBV25-1 to TRBJ2-5, with a tentative D call TRBD2 (7 bases). Trimming took 1 base from V and 1 from J, leaving 13 bases between them. Per germline, CDR1 MGHDK and CDR2 SYGVNS. The CDR3 consists of 16 residues. In nucleotides, the CDR3 is TGTGCCAGCAGTGAATGGGGGGGCGCCCTCCAAGAGACCCAGTACTTC. It yields the protein CASSEWGGALQETQYF.

This clone was detected only once. The chain carries TRBV12-2 and TRBJ2-1; the D call TRBD2 from the table was never checked on the DNA. TRBV12-2 is described as a pseudogene. CDR3 length: 13 residues. In DNA, the CDR3 is TGTGCAAGTCCTGCGGCTTTATGTGGTGAGCAGTTCTTC. Protein sequence: CASPAALCGEQFF.

The chain is built from TRBV28 and TRBJ2-7; 10 bases align to TRBD2. The CDR3 is 15 residues long. J gave up 1 base and V 7 bases, and 7 bases lay outside the gene matches. The germline gives CDR1 MDHEN, CDR2 SYDVKM. CDR3 region: CASIVSGRASYEQYF. In nucleotides, the CDR3 is TGTGCCAGCATCGTAAGCGGGAGGGCTTCCTACGAGCAGTACTTC.